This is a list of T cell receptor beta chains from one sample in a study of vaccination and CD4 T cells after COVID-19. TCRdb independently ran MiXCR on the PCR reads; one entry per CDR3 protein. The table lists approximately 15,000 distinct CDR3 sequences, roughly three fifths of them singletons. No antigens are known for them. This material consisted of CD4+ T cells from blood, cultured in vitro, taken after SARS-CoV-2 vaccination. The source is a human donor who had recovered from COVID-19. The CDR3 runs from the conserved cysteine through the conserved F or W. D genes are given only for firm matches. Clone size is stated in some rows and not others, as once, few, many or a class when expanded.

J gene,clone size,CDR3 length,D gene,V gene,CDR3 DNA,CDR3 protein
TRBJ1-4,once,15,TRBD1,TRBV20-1,TGCAGTGCTAGGTTAGCCGGACAGGGTCATGAAAAACTGTTTTTT,CSARLAGQGHEKLFF
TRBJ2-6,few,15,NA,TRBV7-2,TGTGCCAGCAGCTTAGGGTCCTCTGGGGCCAACGTCCTGACTTTC,CASSLGSSGANVLTF
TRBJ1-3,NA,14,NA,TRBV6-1,TGTGCCAGCAGTGAACAGGGAGCCGGAAACACCATATATTTT,CASSEQGAGNTIYF
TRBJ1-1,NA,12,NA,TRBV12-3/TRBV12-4,TGTGCCAGCAGCCTCCAAGGATCTGAAGCTTTCTTT,CASSLQGSEAFF
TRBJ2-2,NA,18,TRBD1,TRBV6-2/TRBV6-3,TGTGCCAGCAGTTATTCCGACCGTGGACAGGGCGGCACCGGGGAGCTGTTTTTT,CASSYSDRGQGGTGELFF
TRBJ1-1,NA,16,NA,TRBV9,TGTGCCAGCAGCAGACCCCGAGGGGGACAAGAGACTGAAGCTTTCTTT,CASSRPRGGQETEAFF
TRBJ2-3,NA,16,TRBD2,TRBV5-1,TGCGCCAGCAGCTTGGCTAGTCTAGCGGGAGCAGATACGCAGTATTTT,CASSLASLAGADTQYF
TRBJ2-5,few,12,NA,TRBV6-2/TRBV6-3,TGTGCCAGCGGGACGATTCGGGAGACCCAGTACTTC,CASGTIRETQYF
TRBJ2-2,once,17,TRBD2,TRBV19,TGTGCCAGTACCCTGAGTAGCGGGGGGGCCTACACCGGGGAGCTGTTTTTT,CASTLSSGGAYTGELFF
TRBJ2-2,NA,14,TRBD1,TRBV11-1,TGTGCCAGCAGCTTAGGACAGGGCACCGGGGAGCTGTTTTTT,CASSLGQGTGELFF
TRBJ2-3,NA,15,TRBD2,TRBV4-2,TGTGCCAGCAGCCAGAGGCGGGGGGGCCCCGATACGCAGTATTTT,CASSQRRGGPDTQYF
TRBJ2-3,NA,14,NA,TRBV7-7,TGTGCCATCGGCGAGGGGATGGGCACAGATACGCAGTATTTT,CAIGEGMGTDTQYF
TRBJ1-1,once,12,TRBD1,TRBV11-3,TGTGCCAGCAGCCCTAGGACAGGTGAAGCTTTCTTT,CASSPRTGEAFF
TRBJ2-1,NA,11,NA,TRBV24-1,TGTGCCACTCCGGGGTACAATGAGCAGTTCTTC,CATPGYNEQFF
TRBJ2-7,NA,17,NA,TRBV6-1,TGTGCCAGCAGTGAAGCGCCCGGAGCCCTTATCCCTTACGAGCAGTACTTC,CASSEAPGALIPYEQYF